These T cell receptor beta chains were read from a single sample in a study of T cell responses to AZD1222 COVID-19 vaccine. The data were produced by immunoSEQ multiplex PCR, yet TCRdb's version contains in-frame clones alone and is incomplete. Counted here are about 140,000 clones, about 90% occurring once; the ten biggest clones make up approximately 3.7%. The sample consisted of peripheral blood, taken on day 0 of AZD1222 vaccination. These TCRs come from an adult in good health. Each CDR3 is given with its conserved first and last residue.

v_gene	len	j_gene	CDR3aa
TRBV10-3	13	TRBJ2-7	CATNSGEPYEQYF
TRBV3-1/TRBV3-2	13	TRBJ2-7	CASSQRGRYEQYF
TRBV9	14	TRBJ1-2	CASSVAGTGYGYTF
TRBV30	18	TRBJ2-7	CAWSVRASGTSISYEQYF
TRBV6-5	14	TRBJ1-5	CASIGLYSNQPQHF
TRBV6-2/TRBV6-3	15	TRBJ2-5	CASSPSGRPVETQYF
TRBV4-3	16	TRBJ2-1	CASSQEPGNRYNEQFF
TRBV15	14	TRBJ2-2	CATAGGRHTGELFF
TRBV27	14	TRBJ1-5	CASSLMAGPQPQHF
TRBV12-3/TRBV12-4	13	TRBJ1-1	CASSQGSVTEAFF
TRBV4-2	14	TRBJ2-7	CASSGSIPFYEQYF
TRBV7-3	13	TRBJ1-2	CASSLTREEGYTF
TRBV28	14	TRBJ2-1	CASSSGGRANEQFF
TRBV4-1	18	TRBJ2-6	CASSQPGAGFSGANVLTF
TRBV24-1	13	TRBJ1-1	CAIRDNDYTEAFF
TRBV5-1	14	TRBJ2-7	CASSLVPREYEQYF
TRBV3-1/TRBV3-2	14	TRBJ2-7	CASSPGDGPYEQYF
TRBV6-5	12	TRBJ1-1	CAGGYMNTEAFF
TRBV5-1	12	TRBJ2-7	CASSSQDYEQYF
TRBV5-4	13	TRBJ2-3	CASTLGGGNTQYF
TRBV5-5	16	TRBJ2-1	CASSPPGAGGFHEQFF
TRBV9	14	TRBJ2-5	CASSVQAFGETQYF
TRBV29-1	15	TRBJ1-3	CSVWDRGLFGNTIYF
TRBV27	14	TRBJ1-1	CASGGDSMNTEAFF